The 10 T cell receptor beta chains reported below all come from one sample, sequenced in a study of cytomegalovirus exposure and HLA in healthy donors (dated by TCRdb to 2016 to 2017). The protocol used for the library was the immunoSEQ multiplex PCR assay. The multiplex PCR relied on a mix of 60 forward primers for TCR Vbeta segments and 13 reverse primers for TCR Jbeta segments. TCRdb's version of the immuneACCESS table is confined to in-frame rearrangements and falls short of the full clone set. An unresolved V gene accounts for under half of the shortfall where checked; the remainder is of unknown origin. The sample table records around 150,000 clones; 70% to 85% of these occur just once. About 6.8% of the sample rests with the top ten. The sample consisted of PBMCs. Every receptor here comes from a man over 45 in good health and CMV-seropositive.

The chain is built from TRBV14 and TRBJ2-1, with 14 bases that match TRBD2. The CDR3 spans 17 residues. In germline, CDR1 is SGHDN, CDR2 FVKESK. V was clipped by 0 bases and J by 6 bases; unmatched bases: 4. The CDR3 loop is CASSQDRGLAGVNEQFF. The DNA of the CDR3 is TGTGCCAGCAGCCAAGATAGGGGACTAGCGGGAGTCAATGAGCAGTTCTTC.

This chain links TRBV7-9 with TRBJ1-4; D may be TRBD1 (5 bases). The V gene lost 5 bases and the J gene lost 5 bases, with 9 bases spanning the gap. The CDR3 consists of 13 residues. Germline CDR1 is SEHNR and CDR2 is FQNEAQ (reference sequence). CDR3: CASSPGGNEKLFF. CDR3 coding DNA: TGTGCCAGCAGCCCCGGGGGGAATGAAAAACTGTTTTTT. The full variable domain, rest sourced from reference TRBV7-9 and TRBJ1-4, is DTGVSQNPRHKITKRGQNVTFRCDPISEHNRLYWYRQTLGQGPEFLTYFQNEAQLEKSRLLSDRFSAERPKGSFSTLEIQRTEQGDSAMYLCASSPGGNEKLFFGSGTQLSVL.

CDR3 amino acids: CASSPGNSYNEQFF. The CDR3 nucleotides are TGTGCCAGCAGCCCCGGGAACTCCTACAATGAGCAGTTCTTC. The rearrangement joins TRBV7-9 to TRBJ2-1, with a weak D call TRBD2 (5 bases). The CDR3 loop spans 14 amino acids. Germline values: CDR1 SEHNR, CDR2 FQNEAQ (reference sequence). V lost 5 bases and J lost 0, with 8 bases in between.

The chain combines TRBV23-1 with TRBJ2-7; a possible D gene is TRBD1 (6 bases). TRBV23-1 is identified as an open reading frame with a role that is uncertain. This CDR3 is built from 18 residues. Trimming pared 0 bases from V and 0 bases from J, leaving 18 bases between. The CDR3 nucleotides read TGCGCCAGCAGTCAATCGATGGCTGGGACAACTCCCTCCTACGAGCAGTACTTC. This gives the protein CASSQSMAGTTPSYEQYF.

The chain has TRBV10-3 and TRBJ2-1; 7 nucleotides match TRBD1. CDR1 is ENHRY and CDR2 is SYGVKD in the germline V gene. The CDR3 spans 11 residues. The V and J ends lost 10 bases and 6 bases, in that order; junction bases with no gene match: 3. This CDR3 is CATGQANEQFF. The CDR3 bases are TGTGCCACTGGACAGGCCAATGAGCAGTTCTTC.

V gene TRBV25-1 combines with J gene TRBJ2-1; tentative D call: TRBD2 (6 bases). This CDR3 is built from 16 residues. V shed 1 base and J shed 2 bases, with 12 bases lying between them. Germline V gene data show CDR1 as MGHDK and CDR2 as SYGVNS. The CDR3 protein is CASSEWATGAYNEQFF. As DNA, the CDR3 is TGTGCCAGCAGTGAATGGGCGACGGGAGCCTACAATGAGCAGTTCTTC.

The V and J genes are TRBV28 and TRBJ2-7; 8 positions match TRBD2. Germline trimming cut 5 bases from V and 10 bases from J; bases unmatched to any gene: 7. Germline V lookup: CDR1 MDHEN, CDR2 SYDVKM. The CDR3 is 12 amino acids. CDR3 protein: CASSSGRREQYV. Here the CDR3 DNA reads TGTGCCAGCAGTAGCGGGAGAAGGGAACAGTACGTC.

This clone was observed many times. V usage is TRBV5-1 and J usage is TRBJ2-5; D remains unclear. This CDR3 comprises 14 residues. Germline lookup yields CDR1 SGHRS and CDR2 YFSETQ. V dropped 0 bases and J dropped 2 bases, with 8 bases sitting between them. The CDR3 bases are TGCGCCAGCAGCTTGGGGCTTCCGCAAGAGACCCAGTACTTC. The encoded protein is CASSLGLPQETQYF.

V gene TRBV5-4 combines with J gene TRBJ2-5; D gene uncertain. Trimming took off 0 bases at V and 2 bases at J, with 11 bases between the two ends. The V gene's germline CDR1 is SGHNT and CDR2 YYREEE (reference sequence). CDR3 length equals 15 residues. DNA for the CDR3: TGTGCCAGCAGCTTGGGCAGGCTATCACAAGAGACCCAGTACTTC. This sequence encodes CASSLGRLSQETQYF.

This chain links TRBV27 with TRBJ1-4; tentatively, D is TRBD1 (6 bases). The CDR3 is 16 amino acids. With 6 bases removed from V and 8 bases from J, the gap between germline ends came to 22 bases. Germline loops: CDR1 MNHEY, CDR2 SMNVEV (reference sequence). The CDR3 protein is CASSRSPEGEQEKLFF. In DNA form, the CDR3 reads TGTGCCAGCAGCAGATCGCCCGAGGGGGAACAGGAAAAACTGTTTTTT.